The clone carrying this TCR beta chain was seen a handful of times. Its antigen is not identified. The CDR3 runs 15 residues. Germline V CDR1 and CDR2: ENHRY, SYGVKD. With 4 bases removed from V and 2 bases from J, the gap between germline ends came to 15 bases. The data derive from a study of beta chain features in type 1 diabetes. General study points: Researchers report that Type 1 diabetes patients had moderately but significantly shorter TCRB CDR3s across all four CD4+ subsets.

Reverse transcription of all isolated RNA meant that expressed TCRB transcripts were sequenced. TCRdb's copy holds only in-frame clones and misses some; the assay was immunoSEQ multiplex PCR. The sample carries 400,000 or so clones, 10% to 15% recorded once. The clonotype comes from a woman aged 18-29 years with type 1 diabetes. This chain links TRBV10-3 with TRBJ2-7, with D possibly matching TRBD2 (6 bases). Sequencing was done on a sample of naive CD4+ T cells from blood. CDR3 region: CAISGGTLSTYEQYF. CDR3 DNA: TGTGCCATCAGTGGAGGGACTCTCTCTACCTACGAGCAGTACTTC.